Listed below are T cell receptor beta chains from one sample, sequenced in a study of T cell changes during pregnancy in multiple sclerosis. Data came from immunoSEQ multiplex PCR; TCRdb stores just in-frame clones and leaves some out. The sample gives tens of thousands of clones, about 90% of which show up once; roughly 0.2% is in the top ten. This specimen consisted of CD4+ T cells from peripheral blood mononuclear cells, obtained in the second trimester of pregnancy. The receptors originated from a female donor with multiple sclerosis, enrolled in a pregnancy study. The CDR3 runs from the conserved cysteine through the conserved F or W. D genes are given only for firm matches. Only some rows state a clone size, as once, few, many or a class for expanded clones.

D | J | V | size | DNA | CDR3
. | TRBJ1-1 | TRBV2 | few | TGTGCCAGCAAGATTGGGGCTTACACTGAAGCTTTCTTT | CASKIGAYTEAFF
TRBD1 | TRBJ1-3 | TRBV5-1 | . | TGCGCCAGCAGCCCGTGGACAGGGACCTCTGGAAACACCATATATTTT | CASSPWTGTSGNTIYF
. | TRBJ2-1 | TRBV19 | . | TGTGCCAGTAGCCTCTTCCCGGGACTCCAGGGGGGTGAGCAGTTCTTC | CASSLFPGLQGGEQFF
TRBD2 | TRBJ2-2 | TRBV2 | . | TGTGCCAGCAGCCGCTGGAAAGCGGGAGGGGGGGAGCTGTTTTTT | CASSRWKAGGGELFF
TRBD1 | TRBJ1-2 | TRBV29-1 | . | TGCAGCGTCACCCGGAGGTTGACAGGGTATGGCTACACCTTC | CSVTRRLTGYGYTF
TRBD1 | TRBJ2-2 | TRBV10-2 | few | TGCGCCAGCCGCACGACAGGGACCGGGGAGCTGTTTTTT | CASRTTGTGELFF
. | TRBJ2-3 | TRBV28 | . | TGTGCCACCATTAGCACAGATACGCAGTATTTT | CATISTDTQYF
. | TRBJ2-3 | TRBV19 | once | TGTGCCAGTACCACCGGGACTAGCACAGATACGCAGTATTTT | CASTTGTSTDTQYF
. | TRBJ1-3 | TRBV2 | . | TGTGCCAGCAGTTTCGGGGTCCGAGGCACCATATATTTT | CASSFGVRGTIYF
TRBD1 | TRBJ1-1 | TRBV30 | . | TGTGCCTGGGTCCGGGACAGGGGCGTCGCTGAAGCTTTCTTT | CAWVRDRGVAEAFF
TRBD1 | TRBJ2-7 | TRBV7-9 | . | TGTGCCAGCAGCTTTGTCGGACAGGGCGGCGAGCAGTACTTC | CASSFVGQGGEQYF
. | TRBJ2-1 | TRBV18 | . | TGTGCCAGCTCACTCGTCTCGACGGGGAGCAATGAGCAGTTCTTC | CASSLVSTGSNEQFF
. | TRBJ2-5 | TRBV10-1 | . | TGCGCCAGCAGTAACAGGGAATTACGGGAGACCCAGTACTTC | CASSNRELRETQYF
TRBD1 | TRBJ2-3 | TRBV7-3 | . | TGTGCCAGCAGCTTGGACAGGCTGGCAGATACGCAGTATTTT | CASSLDRLADTQYF
TRBD2 | TRBJ2-1 | TRBV7-2 | . | TGTGCCAGCAGCTTAGGGTCTAGCGGCTACAATGAGCAGTTCTTC | CASSLGSSGYNEQFF
. | TRBJ2-3 | TRBV7-6 | . | TGTGCCAGCAGCCACAACCTTTGGACTACTAGCACAGATACGCAGTATTTT | CASSHNLWTTSTDTQYF
. | TRBJ2-5 | TRBV29-1 | . | TGCAGCGTTGCCCCTCAGTACCAAGAGACCCAGTACTTC | CSVAPQYQETQYF
. | TRBJ2-2 | TRBV5-1 | . | TGCGCCAGCAGCTTGGCGCAGGGAACCGGGGAGCTGTTTTTT | CASSLAQGTGELFF
. | TRBJ1-2 | TRBV30 | once | TGTGCCTGGACGGAGGGTGCCTATGGCTACACCTTC | CAWTEGAYGYTF
. | TRBJ1-5 | TRBV5-1 | . | TGCGCCAGCAGCTTATTCGGGAATAGCAATCAGCCCCAGCATTTT | CASSLFGNSNQPQHF
TRBD1 | TRBJ2-6 | TRBV14 | . | TGTGCCAGCAGCCCCTCACCGGGACAGGGGACGGGGGCCAACGTCCTGACTTTC | CASSPSPGQGTGANVLTF
. | TRBJ2-6 | TRBV5-4 | . | TGTGCCAGCAGCTTCCTCCGGGGGATCTCTGGGGCCAACGTCCTGACTTTC | CASSFLRGISGANVLTF
. | TRBJ1-5 | TRBV19 | once | TGTGCCAGTAGTCTACAGGAAATGCAGCCCCAGCATTTT | CASSLQEMQPQHF
TRBD2 | TRBJ2-1 | TRBV4-1 | . | TGCGCCAGCAGCCACGGGACTAGCGGGAGAAATGAGCAGTTCTTC | CASSHGTSGRNEQFF
TRBD1 | TRBJ1-1 | TRBV27 | . | TGTGCCAGCAGTTTATGGGACAGGGGGCCCACTGAAGCTTTCTTT | CASSLWDRGPTEAFF
. | TRBJ2-2 | TRBV27 | once | TGTGCCAGCAGGTCGAGGGTCCTCGGGGAGCTGTTTTTT | CASRSRVLGELFF
TRBD1 | TRBJ2-7 | TRBV2 | . | TGTGCCAGCGAACGACAGGGCCACGAGCAGTACTTC | CASERQGHEQYF
TRBD1 | TRBJ1-2 | TRBV29-1 | . | TGCAGTGCCGGGACAGGAGGCTACACCTTC | CSAGTGGYTF
TRBD1 | TRBJ1-5 | TRBV9 | few | TGTGCCAGCAGCGTAGGACAGGGCAGTCAGCCCCAGCATTTT | CASSVGQGSQPQHF
. | TRBJ2-3 | TRBV18 | . | TGTGCCAGCTCACCCGTAGAAGATACGCAGTATTTT | CASSPVEDTQYF
. | TRBJ2-1 | TRBV7-6 | once | TGTGCCAGCAGCACTCTACCCTGGGCGGGTGAGCAGTTCTTC | CASSTLPWAGEQFF
TRBD2 | TRBJ2-5 | TRBV5-1 | . | TGCGCCAGCAGCTTAGCGGGAGGTGAACAAGAGACCCAGTACTTC | CASSLAGGEQETQYF
. | TRBJ1-2 | TRBV5-1 | . | TGCGCCAGCAGTTATTCGACAGTTGACTATGGCTACACCTTC | CASSYSTVDYGYTF
. | TRBJ1-2 | TRBV28 | once | TGTGCCAGCAGCAAAAGACTCTATGGCTACACCTTC | CASSKRLYGYTF
TRBD1 | TRBJ1-5 | TRBV5-4 | . | TGTGCCTACACCTCAGGGGGAGAGAGGCCCCAGCATTTT | CAYTSGGERPQHF
. | TRBJ2-1 | TRBV30 | . | TGTGCCTGGAACAGGAGGGCTACGGGTAATGAGCAGTTCTTC | CAWNRRATGNEQFF
. | TRBJ2-1 | TRBV9 | . | TGTGCCAGCAGCCCCAGACAGGCCCCGATTGACAATGAGCAGTTCTTC | CASSPRQAPIDNEQFF
. | TRBJ1-1 | TRBV18 | . | TGTGCCAGCTCACCCGGGGAGGGGCAGGCTTTCTTT | CASSPGEGQAFF
. | TRBJ1-5 | TRBV2 | . | TGTGCCAGCAGTGCAGACTCGTTCAATCAGCCCCAGCATTTT | CASSADSFNQPQHF
TRBD1 | TRBJ1-4 | TRBV9 | few | TGTGCCAGCAGCGTCTTGGACAGGGGTGAAAAACTGTTTTTT | CASSVLDRGEKLFF
TRBD1 | TRBJ1-6 | TRBV4-1 | . | TGCGCCAGCAGCCAGCCTAACAGGGGGCGGGATTCACCCCTCCACTTT | CASSQPNRGRDSPLHF
TRBD1 | TRBJ2-7 | TRBV5-1 | . | TGCGCCAGCAGCCGGGACAGTTACTCCTACGAGCAGTACTTC | CASSRDSYSYEQYF
TRBD1 | TRBJ2-3 | TRBV2 | . | TGTGCCGGACAGGGACAGGGAAACACAGATACGCAGTATTTT | CAGQGQGNTDTQYF
. | TRBJ2-1 | TRBV2 | . | TGTGCCAGTTCCTCTGGGAGGAGGGATGAGCAGTTCTTC | CASSSGRRDEQFF
. | TRBJ1-5 | TRBV5-6 | . | TGTGCCAGCAGCTTGGGTCCCGAGGGGGGGAAAGGCAATCAGCCCCAGCATTTT | CASSLGPEGGKGNQPQHF
. | TRBJ2-7 | TRBV27 | . | TGTGCCAGCGTTGATTTAGGGGTTGCACGGGTACAGTACTTC | CASVDLGVARVQYF
. | TRBJ2-5 | TRBV18 | . | TGTGCCAGCTCACCACTGGGGACTGGAGAGACCCAGTACTTC | CASSPLGTGETQYF
. | TRBJ1-6 | TRBV2 | . | TGTGCCAGCAGTGAAGAAACAGGCTATAATTCACCCCTCCACTTT | CASSEETGYNSPLHF
TRBD1 | TRBJ2-3 | TRBV10-3 | . | TGTGCCATCAGTGGCAGGGGGTTTAGCACAGATACGCAGTATTTT | CAISGRGFSTDTQYF
. | TRBJ2-7 | TRBV18 | . | TGTGCCAGCTCACCCCCCAACGGCGAGCAGTACTTC | CASSPPNGEQYF
. | TRBJ1-5 | TRBV30 | . | TGTGCCTGGAGTGTAGGGACAAATGGAAATCAGCCCCAGCATTTT | CAWSVGTNGNQPQHF
TRBD1 | TRBJ1-2 | TRBV18 | . | TGTGCCAGCTCACCAGCGGGACAGCCTAACTATGGCTACACCTTC | CASSPAGQPNYGYTF
TRBD1 | TRBJ1-1 | TRBV29-1 | . | TGCAGCGTTGAGGGAGTGGGACAGGGGGGTTGGACTGAAGCTTTCTTT | CSVEGVGQGGWTEAFF
. | TRBJ2-3 | TRBV5-4 | . | TGTGCCAGCAGCCTCTATAGTGCGGATACGCAGTATTTT | CASSLYSADTQYF